Shown below are 28 T cell receptor beta chains from a single sample sequenced in a study of low-dose radiotherapy and immunotherapy resistance in tumors. Priming of first-strand cDNA relied on TRAV- and TRBV-specific primers (covering alpha and beta chains). TCRs were put through 20 PCR cycles of amplification with Phusion. A constant-region primer and the V-primer adapter served as the primer pair. TCRdb passed the reads through MiXCR, listing each CDR3 protein once. Altogether tens of thousands of distinct CDR3 sequences are present, around 17% being singletons, with the ten largest covering approximately 1.3%. Time point defined: after trial treatment. The treatment denotes: LDRT plus nivolumab, ipilimumab, low-dose cyclophosphamide and aspirin (RACIN trial). The sample was PBMCs, taken after low-dose radiotherapy plus immunotherapy. These receptors came from a male donor with prostate cancer.

This clonotype has a count of ten or more. V usage is TRBV5-1 and J usage is TRBJ2-7; 7 bases line up with TRBD2. This CDR3 has 14 residues. The germline gives CDR1 SGHRS, CDR2 YFSETQ. V lost 0 bases, J lost 5 bases, and 5 bases stayed unmatched. The CDR3 sequence: CASSLGSGLDEQYF. CDR3 DNA sequence: TGCGCCAGCAGCTTGGGTAGCGGGTTGGACGAGCAGTACTTC.

This sequence joins TRBV4-1 and TRBJ2-4; 13 positions match TRBD2. Germline assignment: CDR1 MGHRA and CDR2 YSYEKL. With 1 base clipped from V and 2 bases from J, the junction kept 23 bases outside the gene matches. CDR3 size: 24 residues. As DNA, the CDR3 is TGCGCCAGCAGCCAAGTACCCGTCGCGATACTAGCGGGAGGGAGGGAGTTAACCAAAAACATTCAGTACTTC. Translated: CASSQVPVAILAGGRELTKNIQYF.

This clonotype was found a few times. The V gene is TRBV18, the J gene TRBJ2-1; 7 bases map to TRBD1. Trimming at V came to 6 bases and at J to 10 bases, leaving 6 bases not matched to a gene. The germline gives CDR1 KGHSH, CDR2 LQKENI. The CDR3 covers 12 residues. CDR3 sequence reads: CASSPTGPEQFF. The CDR3 nucleotides read TGTGCCAGCTCCCCGACAGGGCCAGAGCAGTTCTTC.

There are many counts of this clonotype. This chain uses TRBV28 with TRBJ1-2; D is perhaps TRBD1 (5 bases). The germline CDR1 and CDR2 sequences are MDHEN and SYDVKM. Trimming pared 5 bases from V and 4 bases from J, leaving 17 bases between. This CDR3 has 15 residues. The CDR3 protein is CASSEPQGGSYGYTF. The CDR3 DNA follows: TGTGCCAGCAGTGAACCGCAGGGAGGGAGCTATGGCTACACCTTC.

This chain connects TRBV5-6 to TRBJ2-7; 7 positions agree with TRBD1. This CDR3 spans 15 amino acids. V lost 4 bases, J lost 3 bases, and 10 bases stayed unmatched. Germline assignment: CDR1 SGHDT and CDR2 YYEEEE. CDR3 residues: CASSQIDRVNYEQYF. In DNA form, the CDR3 reads TGTGCCAGCAGCCAGATTGACAGGGTGAACTACGAGCAGTACTTC.

A word on this clonotype: A far larger clone differs by one base, so this is likely a read error. The chain carries TRBV6-5 and TRBJ1-5; D remains unclear. CDR1 MNHEY and CDR2 SVGAGI come from the germline V gene. Trimming took off 5 bases at V and 5 bases at J, with 16 bases between the two ends. The CDR3 has 15 residues. CDR3 protein: CASSEVLGNHQPQHF. The DNA for the CDR3 is TGTGCCAGCAGTGAAGTTTTGGGGAACCATCAGCCCCAGCATTTT.

The genes are TRBV5-1 and TRBJ2-2, with 9 positions matching TRBD2. The V gene end was trimmed by 3 bases and the J gene end by 2 bases; junction bases not matched to a gene: 11. The CDR3 covers 18 residues. CDR1 SGHRS and CDR2 YFSETQ come from the germline V gene. Written as DNA, the CDR3 is TGCGCCAGCAGCTGGACGACTAGCGGAGACTTTAACACCGGGGAGCTGTTTTTT. It translates to CASSWTTSGDFNTGELFF.

This clonotype occurred many times. This CDR3 is CAISESVGQSREQYF. In DNA form, the CDR3 reads TGTGCCATCAGTGAGTCCGTAGGGCAGTCCCGCGAGCAGTACTTC. The rearrangement joins TRBV10-3 to TRBJ2-7; D is unresolved. The germline CDR1 and CDR2 sequences are ENHRY and SYGVKD. V was trimmed by 0 bases and J by 6 bases, leaving 15 bases between them. This CDR3 contains 15 residues.

This clonotype was observed a handful of times. The V gene is TRBV2, the J gene TRBJ2-5; possibly TRBD1 or TRBD2 for D (6 bases each). The CDR3 covers 11 residues. V lost 3 bases and J lost 9, with 8 bases in between. CDR1 and CDR2 from the germline V gene are SNHLY and FYNNEI. The DNA for the CDR3 is TGTGCCAGCAGTGATCGGGGGCCCCAGTACTTC. Translating it yields CASSDRGPQYF.

In its sample, this clonotype was seen many times. The rearrangement links TRBV28 to TRBJ2-7; the D gene could be TRBD1 or TRBD2 (5 bases each). The length of the CDR3 is 13 residues. V lost 1 base and J lost 2, with 6 bases in between. The germline CDR1 and CDR2 sequences are MDHEN and SYDVKM. The CDR3 here is CASSLSGPYEQYF. CDR3 DNA: TGTGCCAGCAGTTTATCGGGACCCTACGAGCAGTACTTC. Filled out from reference TRBV28 and TRBJ2-7, the complete variable domain reads DVKVTQSSRYLVKRTGEKVFLECVQDMDHENMFWYRQDPGLGLRLIYFSYDVKMKEKGDIPEGYSVSREKKERFSLILESASTNQTSMYLCASSLSGPYEQYFGPGTRLTVT.

In this sample, this clonotype turned up a few times. Mismatch with germline at one junction end may stem from a read error. The V gene is TRBV28, the J gene TRBJ2-7; 9 positions agree with TRBD1. The germline CDR1 and CDR2 sequences are MDHEN and SYDVKM. The CDR3 is 14 residues long. The chain's CDR3 is CASSLAGQGARWVF. DNA for the CDR3: TGTGCCAGCAGTTTAGCGGGACAGGGCGCTAGGTGGGTCTTC.

This clonotype was detected ten times or more. This sequence joins TRBV7-2 and TRBJ2-2, with 7 bases lining up with TRBD1. Germline CDR1 is SGHTA and CDR2 is FQGNSA. Trimming took 6 bases from V and 4 from J; bases not matched to a gene: 2. This CDR3 region has 13 residues. CDR3 in amino acids: CASRTGTTGELFF. The DNA for the CDR3 is TGTGCCAGCAGGACAGGGACCACCGGGGAGCTGTTTTTT. The complete variable domain, with remaining parts taken from reference TRBV7-2 and TRBJ2-2, reads GAGVSQSPSNKVTEKGKDVELRCDPISGHTALYWYRQSLGQGLEFLIYFQGNSAPDKSGLPSDRFSAERTGGSVSTLTIQRTQQEDSAVYLCASRTGTTGELFFGEGSRLTVL.

A note on this clonotype: The likely explanation is a read error, given a far larger clone one base away. V gene TRBV28 combines with J gene TRBJ2-7; 8 bases are a match to TRBD1. The CDR3 consists of 14 residues. In germline, CDR1 is MDHEN, CDR2 SYDVKM. CDR3 coding DNA: TGTACCAGCAGCCGAGACGGACAGGGATACGCGCAGTACTTC. Protein: CTSSRDGQGYAQYF.

In this sample, this clonotype turned up many times. The rearrangement links TRBV14 to TRBJ2-1; maybe TRBD1 (6 bases). Germline V gene sequence: CDR1 SGHDN, CDR2 FVKESK. The CDR3 is made up of 16 amino acids. V lost 4 bases and J 0 bases, leaving 13 bases between the germline ends. CDR3 in amino acids: CASSPSGQSSYNEQFF. The CDR3 nucleotides read TGTGCCAGCAGCCCAAGTGGACAGAGCTCCTACAATGAGCAGTTCTTC.

The chain recombines TRBV19 with TRBJ2-1; TRBD1 agrees at 8 bases. The trim removed 3 bases at V and 7 bases at J, leaving 11 bases unmatched. Germline CDR1 and CDR2: LNHDA and SQIVND (reference sequence). This CDR3 contains 16 residues. The CDR3: CASSMGMDRALNEQFF. DNA of the CDR3: TGTGCCAGTAGTATGGGGATGGACAGGGCCCTGAATGAGCAGTTCTTC.

At least ten counts were recorded for this clonotype. V is TRBV7-2 and J is TRBJ2-7; 8 nucleotides line up with TRBD2. The germline CDR1 and CDR2 sequences are SGHTA and FQGNSA. With 5 bases clipped from V and 0 bases from J, the junction kept 18 bases outside the gene matches. This CDR3 region has 19 residues. This chain's CDR3 is CASSPRTREGLGSSYEQYF. In DNA form, the CDR3 reads TGTGCCAGCAGCCCACGGACTCGGGAGGGCCTGGGGAGCTCCTACGAGCAGTACTTC.

This clonotype was seen at least ten times. The DNA of the CDR3 is TGCAGCGTTGACTACGGGAGCTCGCGCACCGGGGAGCTGTTTTTT. Amino acid sequence: CSVDYGSSRTGELFF. The chain has TRBV29-1 and TRBJ2-2; D might be TRBD2 (6 bases). This CDR3 contains 15 residues. V was shortened by 3 bases and J by 4 bases, with 15 bases between the two germline ends. CDR1 and CDR2 (germline): SQVTM, ANQGSEA.

This clonotype was picked up a small number of times. CDR3 loop: CASLSPEGGYYNEQFF. CDR3 DNA: TGTGCCAGCCTCTCACCCGAGGGAGGGTACTACAATGAGCAGTTCTTC. The J gene is TRBJ2-1, the V gene TRBV28; 7 positions match TRBD2. Germline V gives CDR1 MDHEN, CDR2 SYDVKM. The CDR3 length is 16 residues. V lost 8 bases and J lost 3; bases outside the gene matches: 13.

At least ten counts were recorded for this clonotype. This chain joins TRBV7-2 and TRBJ2-7, with 10 bases matching TRBD2. CDR1 is SGHTA and CDR2 is FQGNSA in the germline V gene. This CDR3 contains 17 residues. V shed 0 bases, J shed 7 bases, and the junction held 12 bases outside the gene matches. The CDR3 is CASSLAGAGGRSGEQYF. CDR3 sequence (DNA): TGTGCCAGCAGCTTAGCGGGAGCGGGAGGGCGCTCCGGAGAGCAGTACTTC.

The J gene is TRBJ2-4, the V gene TRBV18; no clear D gene. Germline V gene lookup returns CDR1 KGHSH and CDR2 LQKENI. V was cut by 2 bases and J by 11 bases, with 16 bases left in between. The CDR3 extends over 14 amino acids. The DNA for the CDR3 is TGTGCCAGCTCACCAACCTCGACCCGGGCATTTCAGTACTTC. Protein sequence: CASSPTSTRAFQYF.

This clonotype was observed a handful of times. The chain combines TRBV30 with TRBJ1-3; no clear D gene. The CDR3 runs 12 residues. The V and J ends lost 0 bases and 3 bases respectively, with 3 bases between them. CDR1 GTSNPN and CDR2 SVGIG come from the germline V gene (reference sequence). CDR3 nucleotides: TGTGCCTGGAGTGTAAGTGGAAACACCATATATTTT. Amino acid sequence: CAWSVSGNTIYF.

This clonotype was counted ten times or more. The J gene is TRBJ1-2, the V gene TRBV9; D is undetermined. The CDR3 totals 16 residues. The germline V gene has CDR1 SGDLS and CDR2 YYNGEE. The V and J ends lost 4 bases and 4 bases respectively, with 20 bases between them. In DNA, the CDR3 is TGTGCCAGCAGCCCCGAGGGCGGCAGGACTCCCTATGGCTACACCTTC. This codes for CASSPEGGRTPYGYTF.

Regarding this clonotype: A far larger clone is a single base away, which makes a read error likely. The chain is built from TRBV2 and TRBJ2-7; 11 nucleotides align to TRBD2. J gave up 3 bases and V 4 bases, and 8 bases lay outside the gene matches. Germline CDR1 and CDR2: SNHLY and FYNNEI. The CDR3 loop spans 16 amino acids. The CDR3 DNA follows: TGTGCCAGCAGTGGAGAGACCGGGACTAGCGGCTACGAGCAGTACTTC. Encoded protein: CASSGETGTSGYEQYF.

The V and J genes are TRBV18 and TRBJ2-5; D gene uncertain. The CDR3 spans 18 residues. Trimming stripped 3 bases from V and 0 bases from J, with 20 bases between. Germline loops: CDR1 KGHSH, CDR2 LQKENI. The chain's CDR3 is CASSPRSRPWRDQETQYF. The CDR3 DNA is TGTGCCAGCTCACCCCGAAGTAGACCCTGGCGTGACCAAGAGACCCAGTACTTC.

This clonotype has at least ten counts. The rearrangement joins TRBV6-6 to TRBJ1-2; D remains unclear. The CDR3 is made up of 12 amino acids. Trimming took 6 bases from V and 8 from J, leaving 13 bases between them. Germline V lookup: CDR1 MNHNY, CDR2 SVGAGI (reference sequence). The CDR3 coding sequence is TGTGCCAGCAGCTCGAATGGACCCGGCTACACCTTC. Translation gives CASSSNGPGYTF.

This clonotype was recorded many times. The V call is TRBV5-4, the J call TRBJ2-7, with 8 bases lining up with TRBD2. The J segment lost 7 bases and the V segment lost 4 bases, leaving 25 bases of the junction unmatched. Germline CDR1 is SGHNT and CDR2 is YYREEE (reference sequence). The CDR3 contains 19 residues. The CDR3 loop reads CASSPGAVAGNMYSREQYF. CDR3 nucleotide sequence: TGTGCCAGCAGCCCGGGGGCGGTAGCGGGAAACATGTACTCAAGGGAGCAGTACTTC.

This clonotype was seen at least ten times. This chain links TRBV9 with TRBJ2-7; D possibly matches TRBD1 or TRBD2 (5 bases each). Germline V lookup: CDR1 SGDLS, CDR2 YYNGEE. V lost 0 bases and J lost 3, with 13 bases in between. CDR3 length: 15 amino acids. The CDR3 coding sequence is TGTGCCAGCAGCGTAGGAATAGGGGAGATCTACGAGCAGTACTTC. Translated, it gives CASSVGIGEIYEQYF.

Note on this clonotype: This may be a read error, as it is one base from a much larger clone. The rearrangement links TRBV7-9 to TRBJ2-1, with a tentative D call TRBD1 (6 bases). The CDR3 contains 13 residues. Germline lookup yields CDR1 SEHNR and CDR2 FQNEAQ (reference sequence). Trimming removed 7 bases at V and 7 bases at J, with 14 bases between. The chain's CDR3 is CASNPTGFNEQFF. For the CDR3, the DNA is TGTGCCAGCAACCCTACAGGGTTTAATGAGCAGTTCTTC.